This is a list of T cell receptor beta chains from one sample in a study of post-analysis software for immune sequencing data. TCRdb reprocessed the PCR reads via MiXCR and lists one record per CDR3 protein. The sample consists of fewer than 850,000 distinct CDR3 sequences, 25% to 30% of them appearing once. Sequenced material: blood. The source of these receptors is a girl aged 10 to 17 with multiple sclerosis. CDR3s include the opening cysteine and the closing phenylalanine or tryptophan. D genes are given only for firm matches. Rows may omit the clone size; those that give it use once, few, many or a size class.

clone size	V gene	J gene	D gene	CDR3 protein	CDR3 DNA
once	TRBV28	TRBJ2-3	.	CASSFVQGNTDTQYF	TGTGCCAGCAGTTTCGTCCAGGGGAACACAGATACGCAGTATTTT
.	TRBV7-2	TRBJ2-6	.	CASSCGSGANVLTF	TGTGCCAGCAGCTGCGGGTCTGGGGCCAACGTCCTGACTTTC
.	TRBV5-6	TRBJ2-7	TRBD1	CASRLQGASTYEQYF	TGTGCCAGCAGGCTACAGGGGGCAAGCACCTACGAGCAGTACTTC
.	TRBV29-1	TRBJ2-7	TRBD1	CSVEEPGQRYEQYF	TGCAGCGTTGAAGAACCGGGACAGCGCTACGAGCAGTACTTC
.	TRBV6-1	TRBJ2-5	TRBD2	CANSVRGGGETQYF	TGTGCCAACAGTGTTCGCGGGGGTGGCGAGACCCAGTACTTC
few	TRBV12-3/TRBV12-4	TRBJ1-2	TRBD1	CASSGLRPPGGGYTF	TGTGCCAGCAGCGGTCTGAGGCCGCCAGGGGGTGGCTACACCTTC
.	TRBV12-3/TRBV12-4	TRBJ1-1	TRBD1	CASRSPTGVNTEAFF	TGTGCCAGTAGGTCACCGACAGGGGTCAACACTGAAGCTTTCTTT
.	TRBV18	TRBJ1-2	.	CASSPPWQGRPYGYTF	TGTGCCAGCTCACCACCGTGGCAGGGAAGACCCTATGGCTACACCTTC
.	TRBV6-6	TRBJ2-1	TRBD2	CASSYSRRGEVNEQFF	TGTGCCAGCAGTTACTCGCGGCGGGGGGAGGTTAACGAGCAGTTCTTC
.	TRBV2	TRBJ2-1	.	CASSVGGAEQFF	TGTGCCAGCAGTGTCGGGGGAGCTGAGCAGTTCTTC
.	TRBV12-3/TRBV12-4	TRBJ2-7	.	CASSGRMEGEQYF	TGTGCCAGCAGTGGACGTATGGAGGGCGAGCAGTACTTC
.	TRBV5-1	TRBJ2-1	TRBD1	CASSLEPSRGLREQFF	TGCGCCAGCAGCTTGGAGCCTAGCAGGGGGTTACGAGAGCAGTTCTTC
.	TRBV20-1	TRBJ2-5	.	CSAMGASVETQYF	TGCAGTGCTATGGGGGCTAGTGTGGAGACCCAGTACTTC
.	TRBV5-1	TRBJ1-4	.	CASSSEAMGDEKLFF	TGCGCCAGCAGCTCCGAGGCGATGGGGGATGAAAAACTGTTTTTT
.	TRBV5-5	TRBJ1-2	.	CASSLISGTNVGYTF	TGTGCCAGCAGCTTGATCTCCGGGACAAACGTGGGCTACACCTTC
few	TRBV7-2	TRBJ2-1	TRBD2	CASSLDPSGANEQFF	TGTGCCAGCAGCTTAGATCCTAGCGGGGCCAATGAGCAGTTCTTC
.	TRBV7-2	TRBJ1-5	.	CASSLVGSQPQHF	TGTGCCAGCAGCTTAGTGGGCTCTCAGCCCCAGCATTTT
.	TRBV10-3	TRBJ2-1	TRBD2	CAISESGLAGGLSGEQFF	TGTGCCATCAGTGAGTCGGGGCTAGCGGGAGGTCTAAGCGGTGAGCAGTTCTTC
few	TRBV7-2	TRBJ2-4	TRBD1	CASSLGGRTGPYGQYF	TGTGCCAGCAGCTTAGGGGGCCGGACAGGGCCCTACGGGCAGTACTTC
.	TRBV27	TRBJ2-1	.	CASSPGTWNEQFF	TGTGCCAGCAGTCCCGGGACATGGAATGAGCAGTTCTTC
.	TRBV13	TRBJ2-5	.	CASGRSGGLGETQYF	TGTGCCAGCGGGCGGTCGGGCGGCCTCGGAGAGACCCAGTACTTC
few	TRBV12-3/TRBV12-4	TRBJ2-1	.	CASRPRGGEYNEQFF	TGTGCCAGCAGGCCACGGGGCGGGGAATACAATGAGCAGTTCTTC
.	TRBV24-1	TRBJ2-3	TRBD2	CATSEAAGGTDTQYF	TGTGCCACCAGTGAGGCGGCGGGGGGGACAGATACGCAGTATTTT
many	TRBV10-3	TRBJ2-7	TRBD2	CAINQGTSYEQYF	TGTGCCATCAACCAAGGGACTAGCTACGAGCAGTACTTC
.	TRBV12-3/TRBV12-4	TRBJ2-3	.	CASSLLVGRPTDTQYF	TGTGCCAGCAGCCTGCTAGTGGGGCGCCCCACAGATACGCAGTATTTT
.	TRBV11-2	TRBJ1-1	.	CASSSTVLQGGEAFF	TGTGCCAGCAGCTCCACCGTCCTTCAGGGCGGTGAAGCTTTCTTT
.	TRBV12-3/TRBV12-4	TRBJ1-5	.	CASRENRELGYIQPQHF	TGTGCCAGCAGGGAAAACAGGGAATTGGGATACATCCAGCCCCAGCATTTT
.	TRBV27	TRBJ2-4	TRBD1	CASRSRGQGSAFDF	TGTGCCAGCAGGTCAAGGGGGCAGGGTTCTGCTTTCGACTTC
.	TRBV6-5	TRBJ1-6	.	CASSYSGELSPPHF	TGTGCCAGCAGTTACTCCGGGGAACTTTCACCCCCCCACTTT
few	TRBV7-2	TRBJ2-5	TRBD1	CASSLGWGQGSETQYF	TGTGCCAGCAGCTTAGGGTGGGGACAGGGGTCGGAGACCCAGTACTTC
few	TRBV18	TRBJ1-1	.	CASSPVAGSDTEAFF	TGTGCCAGCTCACCAGTAGCAGGGTCGGACACTGAAGCTTTCTTT
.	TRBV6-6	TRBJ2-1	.	CASSSPGQEGEQFF	TGTGCCAGCAGTTCCCCGGGCCAGGAGGGTGAGCAGTTCTTC